The 11 T cell receptor beta chains below all came from one sample that was sequenced in a study of identical twins. TCRdb called the 5' RACE reads again in MiXCR, with one record for every CDR3 protein. The sample holds 200,000 to 300,000 distinct CDR3 sequences; roughly 7% are singletons and the top ten take 3% to 4.5%. The sample was also reused in another study, on yellow fever vaccine responses in identical twins.

Sequencing was carried out using memory (CD45RO+) T cells sorted from blood. Receptors were obtained from a woman between 18 and 29 years old in good health.

This clonotype was recorded many times. This rearrangement joins TRBV12-3 or TRBV12-4 to TRBJ1-5; no firm D call. This CDR3 contains 17 residues. Trimming removed 6 bases at V and 0 bases at J, with 18 bases between. Here the CDR3 DNA reads TGTGCCAGCAGCCCAAAATTGTTGAGTGTTAGCAATCAGCCCCAGCATTTT. Its protein product is CASSPKLLSVSNQPQHF.

This clonotype was counted many times. This rearrangement joins TRBV4-1 to TRBJ1-5; D call uncertain. This CDR3 contains 13 residues. V lost 0 bases and J 4 bases, leaving 4 bases between the germline ends. Germline CDR1 reads MGHRA; CDR2 reads YSYEKL. The CDR3 loop is CASSQEMNQPQHF. The CDR3 DNA reads TGCGCCAGCAGCCAAGAAATGAATCAGCCCCAGCATTTT.

In its sample, this clonotype was seen once. A junction boundary mismatches the germline segment, possibly from a read error. The chain recombines TRBV19 with TRBJ2-1; D might be TRBD1 (6 bases). The CDR3 spans 15 residues. Germline loops: CDR1 LNHDA, CDR2 SQIVND (reference sequence). As DNA, the CDR3 is TGTGCCAGTAGCGGGACACCAGTATCCTACATTGAGCAGTTCTTC. It specifies CASSGTPVSYIEQFF.

The chain recombines TRBV12-3 or TRBV12-4 with TRBJ2-7; D is unclear. Deletions cut 0 bases from V and 2 bases from J, with 17 bases between. The CDR3 contains 17 residues. The CDR3 sequence: CASSLAPGKGFTYEQYV. CDR3 bases: TGTGCCAGCAGTTTAGCGCCTGGAAAAGGTTTCACCTACGAGCAGTACGTC.

This clonotype occurred many times. The rearrangement joins TRBV7-9 to TRBJ2-1; D is tentatively TRBD1 or TRBD2 (5 bases each). Trimming took 0 bases from V and 5 from J, leaving 17 bases between them. Germline CDR1 is SEHNR and CDR2 is FQNEAQ (reference sequence). The CDR3 consists of 17 residues. Here the CDR3 reads CASSLALSWGNDNEQFF. The DNA of the CDR3 is TGTGCCAGCAGCTTAGCGCTGTCGTGGGGGAACGACAATGAGCAGTTCTTC.

This clonotype appeared many times. CDR3 DNA: TGCAGTGCTAGAGTCCCAGGGGGAAGGACCGGGGAGCTGTTTTTT. Its protein product is CSARVPGGRTGELFF. The chain couples TRBV20-1 to TRBJ2-2, with 7 bases aligning to TRBD1. Germline V gene sequence: CDR1 DFQATT, CDR2 SNEGSKA (reference sequence). The CDR3 covers 15 residues. V was pared by 1 base and J by 5 bases, with 7 bases of the junction left unmatched.

This clonotype was picked up many times. V usage is TRBV4-1 and J usage is TRBJ1-2, with D perhaps TRBD1 (6 bases). Germline CDR1 is MGHRA and CDR2 is YSYEKL. The CDR3 loop spans 16 amino acids. V was pared by 4 bases and J by 8 bases, with 23 bases between. Written as DNA, the CDR3 is TGCGCCAGCAGCCCCTCAGCACCCAACAGGGTGCGGGGCTACACCTTC. Amino acid sequence: CASSPSAPNRVRGYTF.

This clonotype was seen a handful of times. The gene calls are TRBV9 and TRBJ2-7; D is undetermined. The CDR3 runs 14 residues. Germline assignment: CDR1 SGDLS and CDR2 YYNGEE. Trimming removed 2 bases from V and 4 bases from J, with 13 bases in between. Written as DNA, the CDR3 is TGTGCCAGCAGCGTTCAGAGGACCAATTACGAGCAGTACGTC. The encoded protein is CASSVQRTNYEQYV.

In this sample, this clonotype turned up a few times. The V and J genes are TRBV13 and TRBJ2-1; no clear D. Per germline, CDR1 PRHDT and CDR2 FYEKMQ (reference sequence). The CDR3 length is 15 residues. V lost 5 bases to trimming and J lost 5 bases, with 16 bases between them. The CDR3 is CASSPPGTTHNEQFF. CDR3 in DNA: TGTGCCAGCAGCCCGCCCGGCACTACACACAATGAGCAGTTCTTC.

This chain uses TRBV5-1 with TRBJ1-2, with unresolved D. This CDR3 contains 15 residues. Trimming took 2 bases from V and 4 from J, leaving 15 bases between them. Germline V gives CDR1 SGHRS, CDR2 YFSETQ. For the CDR3, the DNA is TGCGCCAGCAGCTTCGTAAGCGGGCTAAGCTATGGCTACACCTTC. This sequence encodes CASSFVSGLSYGYTF. Combining the CDR3 with reference TRBV5-1 and TRBJ1-2 gives the whole variable domain KAGVTQTPRYLIKTRGQQVTLSCSPISGHRSVSWYQQTPGQGLQFLFEYFSETQRNKGNFPGRFSGRQFSNSRSEMNVSTLELGDSALYLCASSFVSGLSYGYTFGSGTRLTVV.

This chain links TRBV11-1 with TRBJ1-1, with D possibly TRBD1 on 5 matching bases. Germline V gene sequence: CDR1 SGHAT, CDR2 FQDESV (reference sequence). V lost 1 base to trimming and J lost 4 bases, with 16 bases between them. The CDR3 length is 16 residues. The CDR3 loop is CASSLVEAGTGTEAFF. The CDR3 DNA sequence: TGTGCCAGCAGCTTAGTCGAGGCAGGGACGGGCACTGAAGCTTTCTTT.